The 8 T cell receptor beta chains in this list originate from one sample, sequenced in a study of cytomegalovirus exposure and HLA in healthy donors. This PCR relied on a set of 60 Vbeta primers and 13 Jbeta primers. Generated by immunoSEQ multiplex PCR, the TCRdb table keeps only in-frame clones and is missing some. Seen here are 150,000 to 200,000 clones, more than 70% observed once, and the top ten hold around 3%. The specimen was PBMCs. These receptors all come from a male donor in good health and CMV-seronegative.

The chain carries TRBV7-9 and TRBJ2-1; tentatively, D is TRBD2 (6 bases). V dropped 2 bases and J dropped 7 bases, with 18 bases sitting between them. CDR1 and CDR2 from the germline V gene are SEHNR and FQNEAQ (reference sequence). The length of the CDR3 is 16 residues. CDR3: CASSLSGGGDLNEQFF. CDR3 DNA sequence: TGTGCCAGCAGCTTATCTGGGGGAGGCGACCTTAATGAGCAGTTCTTC.

The chain links TRBV19 to TRBJ2-7; tentative D call: TRBD1 (7 bases). CDR1 and CDR2 from the germline V gene are LNHDA and SQIVND (reference sequence). V dropped 8 bases and J dropped 4 bases, with 18 bases sitting between them. This CDR3 spans 14 amino acids. CDR3 nucleotide sequence: TGTGCCAGTCGGGGCAGGGGGGCTTTTTACGAGCAGTACTTC. Translation: CASRGRGAFYEQYF.

This clone was picked up one time. This chain uses TRBV9 with TRBJ1-1, with no clear D. CDR3 length: 14 amino acids. V gave up 7 bases and J gave up 3 bases, with 16 bases separating them. CDR1 is SGDLS and CDR2 is YYNGEE in the germline V gene. CDR3 nucleotide sequence: TGTGCCAGCGCGAGCGGTGGCGGTGACACTGAAGCTTTCTTT. Translation: CASASGGGDTEAFF.

The chain carries TRBV10-3 and TRBJ2-5; D ambiguous. The J call is in doubt because the DNA end fits TRBJ2-7 better. CDR3 size: 12 residues. The germline CDR1 and CDR2 sequences are ENHRY and SYGVKD. In DNA, the CDR3 is TGTGCCATCAGTGAGTCTTGGTACGAGCAGTACTTC. Translation gives CAISESWYEQYF.

This rearrangement joins TRBV6-6 to TRBJ1-1, with D perhaps TRBD1 (5 bases). The CDR3 extends over 15 amino acids. Trimming removed 2 bases at V and 7 bases at J, with 17 bases between. Germline V gene data show CDR1 as MNHNY and CDR2 as SVGAGI (reference sequence). CDR3 loop: CASSYRWGGVYEAFF. DNA for the CDR3: TGTGCCAGCAGTTACAGATGGGGGGGAGTATATGAAGCTTTCTTT.

This chain joins TRBV28 and TRBJ2-1, with a possible D match to TRBD2 (5 bases). There are 13 residues in the CDR3. In germline, CDR1 is MDHEN, CDR2 SYDVKM. V was cut by 5 bases and J by 15 bases, with 20 bases left in between. CDR3 DNA sequence: TGTGCCAGCAGTCTCCGGGTCGAGGACTTCGGGTTCTTC. This encodes CASSLRVEDFGFF.

In this sample, this clone turned up a few times. The chain employs TRBV10-3 and TRBJ1-2; D unresolved. Germline CDR1 and CDR2: ENHRY and SYGVKD. The CDR3 covers 13 residues. V was shortened by 7 bases and J by 5 bases, with 14 bases between the two germline ends. The CDR3 spells CAITSLGGYGYTF. CDR3 nucleotide sequence: TGTGCCATCACAAGTTTAGGAGGGTATGGCTACACCTTC.

This rearrangement joins TRBV6-4 to TRBJ2-1; D is possibly TRBD2 (5 bases). The germline CDR1 and CDR2 sequences are MRHNA and SNTAGT. Trimming cost V 0 bases and J 7 bases, with 10 bases left between them. This CDR3 is built from 14 residues. CDR3 region: CASSDSNGVNEQFF. The DNA of the CDR3 is TGTGCCAGCAGTGACTCGAACGGGGTTAATGAGCAGTTCTTC.